A selection of T cell receptor beta chains follows, all from one sample in a study of vaccination and CD4 T cells after COVID-19. No antigen has been identified for these receptors. Each CDR3 protein gets one entry after TCRdb re-called the PCR reads with MiXCR. In the table there are 15,000 to 20,000 distinct CDR3 sequences, over 35% of which are singletons. The specimen comprised CD4+ T cells from blood, cultured in vitro, sampled about 7 months after SARS-CoV-2 vaccination. Receptor source: a human donor who had recovered from COVID-19. Both conserved end residues are part of each CDR3. The order of the fields is J gene, clone size, V gene, D gene, CDR3 DNA, CDR3 protein. A D gene is named only where the DNA matches it firmly. Size is stated for part of the rows, as once, few or many counts, or as a class when the clone is expanded.

TRBJ2-2,once,TRBV6-1,TRBD1,TGTGCCAGCAGACCCGGGACAGGGGTCACCGGGGAGCTGTTTTTT,CASRPGTGVTGELFF
TRBJ2-7,.,TRBV20-1,TRBD2,TGCAGTGCTAGAGGTCGGGGGAGGGCCCGGGGAGCCTACTACGAGCAGTACTTC,CSARGRGRARGAYYEQYF
TRBJ1-5,.,TRBV5-4,.,TGTGCCAGCAGCTTGGCAGGCTCGAGTACGTCCCAGCATTTT,CASSLAGSSTSQHF
TRBJ2-7,.,TRBV6-1,TRBD1,TGTGCCAGCAGTAAGGGGACAGCCACCTACGAGCAGTACTTC,CASSKGTATYEQYF
TRBJ2-3,.,TRBV20-1,.,TGCAGTGCTCCGGTTAGAAATGAAGATACGCAGTATTTT,CSAPVRNEDTQYF
TRBJ1-2,.,TRBV29-1,.,TGCCTTACGGGGGACGATAACTATGGCTACACCTTC,CLTGDDNYGYTF
TRBJ1-1,.,TRBV2,TRBD1,TGTGCCAGCAGTCGACAGGGGTCGAACACTGAAGCTTTCTTT,CASSRQGSNTEAFF
TRBJ2-5,few,TRBV7-6,TRBD1,TGTGCCAGCAGCGCCGGGACAGACCAAGAGACCCAGTACTTC,CASSAGTDQETQYF
TRBJ1-5,few,TRBV7-2,TRBD1,TGTGCCAGCAGCCCCAGGGGGGGAAATCAGCCCCAGCATTTT,CASSPRGGNQPQHF
TRBJ2-1,.,TRBV20-1,TRBD2,TGCAGTGCTAGAGTTGCCGGGACTAGCGGGGGGAATGAGCAGTTCTTC,CSARVAGTSGGNEQFF
TRBJ1-3,few,TRBV20-1,TRBD1,TGCAGTGCTGTCCGGGACAGGAGAAACACCATATATTTT,CSAVRDRRNTIYF
TRBJ1-1,few,TRBV27,.,TGTGCCAGCAGTTATGGGGGTAGCACTGAAGCTTTCTTT,CASSYGGSTEAFF
TRBJ2-3,few,TRBV20-1,.,TGCAGTGCTAGGGTGGGTTTCACGCAGTATTTT,CSARVGFTQYF
TRBJ1-2,few,TRBV7-9,.,TGTGCCAGCAGCTTAGGATCTGGACAGCTCTATGGCTACACCTTC,CASSLGSGQLYGYTF
TRBJ1-1,.,TRBV6-1,.,TGTGCCAGCACCCCCGGCAGGGCCGCCATGAACACTGAAGCTTTCTTT,CASTPGRAAMNTEAFF
TRBJ1-6,.,TRBV6-1,.,TGTGCCAGCAGTGACGCGGGCCTCTATAATTCACCCCTCCACTTT,CASSDAGLYNSPLHF
TRBJ1-5,.,TRBV20-1,.,TGCAGTGCTAGAACCCAGGCGGGTCAGCCCCAGCATTTT,CSARTQAGQPQHF
TRBJ1-3,.,TRBV7-9,.,TGTGCCAGCAGCTCAACAAGACGCTCTGGAAACACCATATATTTT,CASSSTRRSGNTIYF
TRBJ1-2,few,TRBV20-1,TRBD1,TGCAGTGCTGCGGACAGGGCAGACTATGGCTACACCTTC,CSAADRADYGYTF
TRBJ1-5,.,TRBV19,.,TGTGCCAGTAGTATTCGGGCCGCCTCTCAGCCCCAGCATTTT,CASSIRAASQPQHF
TRBJ2-1,.,TRBV20-1,TRBD2,TGCAGTGCCTATAGCGGGACGGAGTTGAGGCTTGAGCAGTTCTTC,CSAYSGTELRLEQFF
TRBJ2-7,.,TRBV7-9,.,TGTGCCAGCAGCACCCCCAACGGGCAGTACTTC,CASSTPNGQYF
TRBJ1-5,.,TRBV20-1,TRBD1,TGCAGTGCTAGTCCTTGGGACAGGGACGATCAGCCCCAGCATTTT,CSASPWDRDDQPQHF
TRBJ2-7,.,TRBV5-6,.,TGTGCCAGCAGCTTGTTCTTGGGAGTTGCCTACGAGCAGTACTTC,CASSLFLGVAYEQYF
TRBJ1-1,.,TRBV20-1,.,TGCAGTGCTAGGACGGATGGCACTGAAGCTTTCTTT,CSARTDGTEAFF